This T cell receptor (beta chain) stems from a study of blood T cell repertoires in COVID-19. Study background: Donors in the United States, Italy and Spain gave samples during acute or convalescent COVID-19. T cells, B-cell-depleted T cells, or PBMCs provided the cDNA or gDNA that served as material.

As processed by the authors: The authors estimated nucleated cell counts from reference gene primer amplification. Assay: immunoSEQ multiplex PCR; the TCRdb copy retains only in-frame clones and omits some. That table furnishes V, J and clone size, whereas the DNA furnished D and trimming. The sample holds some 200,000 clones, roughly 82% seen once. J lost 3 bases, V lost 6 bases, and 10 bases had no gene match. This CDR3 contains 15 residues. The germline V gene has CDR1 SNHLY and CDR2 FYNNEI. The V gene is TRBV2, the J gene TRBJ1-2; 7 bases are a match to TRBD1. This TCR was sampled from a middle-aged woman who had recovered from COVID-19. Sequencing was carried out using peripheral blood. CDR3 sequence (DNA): TGTGCCAGCAGCCGAGGGGGCGCCGAGTACTATGGCTACACCTTC. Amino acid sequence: CASSRGGAEYYGYTF.